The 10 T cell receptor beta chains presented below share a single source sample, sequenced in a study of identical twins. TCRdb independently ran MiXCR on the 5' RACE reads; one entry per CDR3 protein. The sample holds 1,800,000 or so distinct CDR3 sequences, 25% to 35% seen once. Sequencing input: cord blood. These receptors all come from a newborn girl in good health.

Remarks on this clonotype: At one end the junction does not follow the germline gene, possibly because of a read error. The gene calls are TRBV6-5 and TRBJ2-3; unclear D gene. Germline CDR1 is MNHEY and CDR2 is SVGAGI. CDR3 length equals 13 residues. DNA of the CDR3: TGTACCAGCAGTTACTCGATGGGGGATACGCAGTATTTT. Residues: CTSSYSMGDTQYF.

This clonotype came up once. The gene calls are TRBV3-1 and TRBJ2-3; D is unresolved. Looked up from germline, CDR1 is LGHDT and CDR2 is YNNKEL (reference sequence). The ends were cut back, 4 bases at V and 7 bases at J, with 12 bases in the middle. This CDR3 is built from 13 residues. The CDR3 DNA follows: TGTGCCAGCAGCCTTCAATCAGTACATACGCAGTATTTT. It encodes CASSLQSVHTQYF.

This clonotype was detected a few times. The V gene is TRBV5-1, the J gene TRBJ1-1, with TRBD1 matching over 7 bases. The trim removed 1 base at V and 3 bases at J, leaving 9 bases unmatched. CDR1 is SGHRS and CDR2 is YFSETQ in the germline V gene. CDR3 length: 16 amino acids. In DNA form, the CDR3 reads TGCGCCAGCAGCTTGTTGCAGGGGGGGTGGGACACTGAAGCTTTCTTT. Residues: CASSLLQGGWDTEAFF.

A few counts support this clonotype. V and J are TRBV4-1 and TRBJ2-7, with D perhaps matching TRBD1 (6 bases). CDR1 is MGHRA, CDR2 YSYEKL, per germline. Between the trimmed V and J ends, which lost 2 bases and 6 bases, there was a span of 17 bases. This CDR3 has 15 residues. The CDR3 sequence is CASSQLQGFPLEQYF. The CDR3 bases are TGCGCCAGCAGCCAACTCCAGGGGTTTCCCCTCGAGCAGTACTTC.

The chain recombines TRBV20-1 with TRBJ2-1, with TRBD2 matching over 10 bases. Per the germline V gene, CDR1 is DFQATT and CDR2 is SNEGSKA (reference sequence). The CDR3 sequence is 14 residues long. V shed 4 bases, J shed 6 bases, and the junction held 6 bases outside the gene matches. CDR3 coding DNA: TGCAGTGCTAAAGTGCTAGCGGGAGCCAATGAGCAGTTCTTC. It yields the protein CSAKVLAGANEQFF.

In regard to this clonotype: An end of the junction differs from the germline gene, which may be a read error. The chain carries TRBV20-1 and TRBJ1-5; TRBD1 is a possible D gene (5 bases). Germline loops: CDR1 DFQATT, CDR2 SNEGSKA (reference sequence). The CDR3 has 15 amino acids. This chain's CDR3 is CSAGDSPYSNQPQHF. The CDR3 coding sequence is TGCAGTGCTGGAGACAGTCCCTATAGCAATCAGCCCCAGCATTTT.

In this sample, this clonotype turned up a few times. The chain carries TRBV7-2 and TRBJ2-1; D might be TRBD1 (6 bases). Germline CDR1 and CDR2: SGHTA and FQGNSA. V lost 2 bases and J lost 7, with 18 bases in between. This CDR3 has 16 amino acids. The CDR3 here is CASSLSYRVVSNEQFF. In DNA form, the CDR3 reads TGTGCCAGCAGCTTATCGTACAGGGTGGTTAGTAATGAGCAGTTCTTC.

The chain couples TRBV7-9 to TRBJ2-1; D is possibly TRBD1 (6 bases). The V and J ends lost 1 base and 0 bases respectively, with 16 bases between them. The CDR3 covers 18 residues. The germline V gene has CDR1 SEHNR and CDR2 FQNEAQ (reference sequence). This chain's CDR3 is CASSLVSGASSSYNEQFF. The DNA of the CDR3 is TGTGCCAGCAGCTTAGTATCAGGGGCCTCAAGCTCCTACAATGAGCAGTTCTTC.

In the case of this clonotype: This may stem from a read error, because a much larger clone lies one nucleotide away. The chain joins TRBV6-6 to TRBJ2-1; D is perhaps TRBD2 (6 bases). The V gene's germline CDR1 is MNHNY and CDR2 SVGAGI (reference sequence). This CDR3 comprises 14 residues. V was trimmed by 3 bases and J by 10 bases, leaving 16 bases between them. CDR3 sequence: CASSYEAGNYEQFF. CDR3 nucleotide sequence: TGTGCCAGCAGTTATGAGGCGGGGAACTACGAGCAGTTCTTC.

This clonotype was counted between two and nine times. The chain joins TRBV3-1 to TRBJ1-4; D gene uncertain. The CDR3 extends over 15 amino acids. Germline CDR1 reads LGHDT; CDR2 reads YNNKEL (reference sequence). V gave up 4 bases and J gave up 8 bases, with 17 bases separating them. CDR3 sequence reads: CASSPLPGRSEKLFF. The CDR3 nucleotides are TGTGCCAGCAGCCCACTTCCTGGACGTTCGGAAAAACTGTTTTTT.